The sample holds a few counts of the clone carrying this T cell receptor (beta chain). The antigen is undetermined. Researchers amplified the TCR beta CDR3 regions from RNA transcripts. With the HTBI primer set, the TCR CDR3 went through a first round of RT-PCR. Via MiXCR, TCRdb re-called the multiplex PCR reads, giving one row per CDR3 protein. The sample holds some 210,000 distinct CDR3 sequences, roughly a sixth seen once. This sample was taken from a study of T cells in Graves' hyperthyroidism and ophthalmopathy. Graves' hyperthyroidism is called stable when ophthalmopathy does not progress within 18 months. Study findings and constraints: Median prediction lead before ophthalmopathy onset was 5 to 7 months with the model. Most thyroid clonotypes that were expanded above 0.001 also turned up in blood.

Germline-derived CDR1 and CDR2 are MNHNS and SASEGT. V was cut by 0 bases and J by 4 bases, with 6 bases left in between. The CDR3 runs to 13 residues. The sample comprised blood. The clonotype comes from a man aged 45 to 65 with Graves' hyperthyroidism. J is TRBJ1-2 and V is TRBV6-1; D perhaps matches TRBD1 (5 bases). The CDR3 region has the DNA TGTGCCAGCAGTGAAGCGGGGACCTATGGCTACACCTTC. Translated, it gives CASSEAGTYGYTF.